This TCR beta chain derives from a study of T-cell memory formation after mild COVID-19 (dated by TCRdb to about 2021). Background for the entire study: Most TCR sequence clusters were specific to one of the two donors. Two young, previously healthy adult volunteers, one female and one male, were included in the cohort. In a couple of donors, T-cell clones that expanded and contracted after mild COVID-19 were tracked by sequencing TCRalpha and TCRbeta repertoires over time. Study-wide findings and limitations: The study covered only a couple of mild cases, and larger cohorts including severe cases with pre-infection samples were considered necessary. Some responding clones were detected in pre-infection memory, suggesting pre-existing cross-reactive memory T cells joined the SARS-CoV-2 response. Clones that contracted from day 15 to 85 showed balanced CD4/CD8 phenotypes, whereas a second wave of clones that expanded from day 15 to 37 leaned towards CD4+. Whether the second-wave clones peaking on day 37 were SARS-CoV-2 specific was not confirmed. Contracting CD4+ clones turned up mainly in the CM and EM memory subsets, whereas EMRA was where CD8+ clones were enriched.

Ficoll-Paque density gradient centrifugation was the method used to isolate PBMCs. For this clonotype: Its antigen has not been determined. No quality values exist for individual bases; no much larger clone is one base distant.

TCRdb records Illumina NovaSeq 6000 as the sequencer. TCRalpha and TCRbeta cDNA libraries were built by 5'RACE with constant-segment primers, adding sample barcodes and unique molecular identifiers. Trizol reagent was used to extract RNA from every sample. The libraries were amplified in two PCR steps, and the second step added a second sample barcode and Illumina TruSeq adapters. The libraries were sequenced on an Illumina NovaSeq using 2 x 150 bp paired-end reads. The original pipeline was this. With migec v1.2.7, reads were demultiplexed and then collapsed into UMI-guided consensus sequences. Using mixcr v2.1.11, UMI consensuses were aligned to TRA and TRB V and J templates and then assembled into clonotypes. Expanded or contracted clonotypes were those called significant by both edgeR and NoisET, with noise models trained on biological replicates. For edgeR calls, the cutoffs were a false discovery rate-adjusted p below 0.01 and a log2 fold-change threshold of 1. As an exploratory analysis of dynamics, max-normalized trajectories of the 1000 most abundant clonotypes were examined with PCA combined with hierarchical clustering. Separately sequenced CD4+ and CD8+ repertoires were used to assign a CD4 or CD8 phenotype to each responding clone. TCRdb cleaned the public reads at Q25 with fastp, built clones with MiXCR and kept in-frame beta chains. Identical CDR3 proteins give one entry, which carries the most common genes and DNA. TCRdb, not the original authors, processed these V and J calls. The sample table contains a few hundred thousand distinct CDR3 sequences; only one count was recorded for about 15% of them. The top ten hold about 22% of the sample.

From a lookup of the germline V gene, CDR1 and CDR2 are SGHTA and FQGNSA. Measured from the cysteine to the valine, the CDR3 is 15 residues long. CDR3 DNA is the only sequence kept; it has 45 bases, read in frame from the first base. Compared with germline, V lacks 5 bases and J lacks 3 bases; bases without a gene match: 7. Sequences were obtained from PBMCs or a T cell subset sorted from them (not recorded which). The sequence is built from TRBV7-2 and TRBJ2-7; a stretch of 10 junction bases matches TRBD1. The sequence was obtained from a man between 18 and 29 years old who had mild COVID-19 (a few samples of this study predate the infection). The sample titles of this study are shuffled in the database, so cell type and time point are left out; the donor was told from shared clones. The DNA sequence reads TGTGCCAGCAGCATACAGGGACAGGGGATCTACGAGCAGTACGTC. Its protein reads: CASSIQGQGIYEQYV.